This T cell receptor (beta chain) came from a study of cytomegalovirus exposure and HLA in healthy donors. This CDR3 has 15 residues. V dropped 5 bases and J dropped 8 bases, with 16 bases sitting between them. Per germline, CDR1 SGHVS and CDR2 FQNEAQ. Regarding the study as a whole: Most TCR sequences were seen very rarely across donors, but some public TCRs occurred in many. A subsequent analysis found that TCR clusters from the first cohort also tended to co-occur in the 120 or so validation repertoires, with about 95% of cluster scores above 0. According to the study, roughly 160 TCR beta chains were cytomegalovirus-associated.

As concerns this clone: Its antigen is currently unknown.

Data came from immunoSEQ multiplex PCR; TCRdb stores just in-frame clones and leaves some out. The data show a few hundred thousand clones, 90% seen once. The genes are TRBV7-8 and TRBJ1-6; D remains unclear. The receptor was isolated from a woman between 18 and 29 years old in good health and CMV-seronegative. The sequenced sample was PBMCs. The CDR3 DNA is TGTGCCAGCAGCGCAACCGGGGTTAACTATTCACCCCTCCACTTT. Translation: CASSATGVNYSPLHF.